This TCR beta chain originates from a study of T cells after yellow fever vaccination. Across the whole study: For low cell numbers, libraries were made with SMART-Seq v4 Ultra Low Input.

The sample holds one count of this clonotype. What it binds is not known. Regarding the study as a whole: A large majority of primary-vaccination clones showed up again after the booster (96% CD4, almost 90% CD8).

Germline assignment: CDR1 DFQATT and CDR2 SNEGSKA (reference sequence). The CDR3 covers 15 residues. The V and J ends lost 1 base and 6 bases, in that order; junction bases with no gene match: 3. The 5'RACE template-switching step produced TCR cDNA and added a universal primer site and UMIs. TCRdb used MiXCR to reprocess the 5' RACE reads, holding one entry per CDR3 protein. The sample holds hundreds of thousands of distinct CDR3 sequences, 12% seen once. The chain joins TRBV20-1 to TRBJ2-1, with 13 nucleotides matching TRBD2. This TCR was recovered from a man aged 25-45 years who received the YFV17D yellow fever vaccine. The sample here was PBMCs, taken on the day of the yellow fever booster vaccination. The DNA of the CDR3 is TGCAGTGCTAGAGCAGGACTAGCGGGGGCCAATGAGCAGTTCTTC. Its protein is CSARAGLAGANEQFF.